The 17 T cell receptor beta chains below were found in one sample sequenced in a study of T cell repertoires in cytomegalovirus infection. TCRdb fed the reads into MiXCR, producing one record per CDR3 protein. The profile shows around 490,000 distinct CDR3 sequences, roughly 29% of them singletons. Sample: PBMCs. These receptors came from a human donor in good health (CMV status not recorded). Some clones in this sample may be carry-over from other donors' samples.

The sample holds a few counts of this clonotype. The V call is TRBV11-3, the J call TRBJ1-2; D remains ambiguous. CDR3 length: 15 amino acids. V lost 4 bases to trimming and J lost 6 bases, with 18 bases between them. Germline V gene sequence: CDR1 SGHNT, CDR2 YENEEA. CDR3 loop: CASSWSRHPANGYTF. The CDR3 nucleotides are TGTGCCAGCAGCTGGTCGAGGCACCCGGCGAATGGCTACACCTTC. Full variable domain (missing parts from reference TRBV11-3 and TRBJ1-2): EAGVVQSPRYKIIEKKQPVAFWCNPISGHNTLYWYLQNLGQGPELLIRYENEEAVDDSQLPKDRFSAERLKGVDSTLKIQPAELGDSAVYLCASSWSRHPANGYTFGSGTRLTVV.

The sample holds a few counts of this clonotype. This chain connects TRBV19 to TRBJ2-7; TRBD2 matches at 11 bases. The junction had 4 bases not matched to a gene; V was cut back by 3 bases and J by 3 bases. The CDR3 runs to 15 residues. CDR1 is LNHDA, CDR2 SQIVND, per germline (reference sequence). The CDR3 protein is CASSMVGLAVYEQYF. The CDR3 DNA sequence: TGTGCCAGTAGTATGGTGGGACTAGCGGTCTACGAGCAGTACTTC.

V and J are TRBV6-5 and TRBJ1-6; D gene unclear. V was cut by 4 bases and J by 3 bases, with 7 bases left in between. This CDR3 is 14 amino acids long. CDR1 and CDR2 from the germline V gene are MNHEY and SVGAGI. CDR3 sequence (DNA): TGTGCCAGCAGTTGGATGGGCTATAATTCACCCCTCCACTTT. Protein: CASSWMGYNSPLHF.

This clonotype showed up many times. This sequence joins TRBV7-6 and TRBJ2-2; 9 nucleotides agree with TRBD1. Unmatched junction bases numbered 4, after V lost 3 bases and J lost 5 bases. The CDR3 extends over 15 amino acids. CDR1 and CDR2 (germline): SGHVS, FNYEAQ. The CDR3 is CASSLDRGGTGELFF. The DNA for the CDR3 is TGTGCCAGCAGCTTGGACAGGGGAGGAACCGGGGAGCTGTTTTTT.

This clonotype occurred a few times. This chain links TRBV6-4 with TRBJ1-1; the D is unclear. The CDR3 is made up of 12 amino acids. Trimming stripped 4 bases from V and 3 bases from J, with 6 bases between. Germline CDR1 MRHNA, CDR2 SNTAGT. The chain's CDR3 is CASSVGYTEAFF. DNA for the CDR3: TGTGCCAGCAGTGTGGGGTACACTGAAGCTTTCTTT.

This clonotype was found many times. This chain links TRBV7-6 with TRBJ2-1, with 14 bases lining up with TRBD2. Unmatched junction bases numbered 5, after V lost 5 bases and J lost 8 bases. The CDR3 runs to 15 residues. The germline V gene has CDR1 SGHVS and CDR2 FNYEAQ. The CDR3 loop is CASSPRLAGGDEQFF. For the CDR3, the DNA is TGTGCCAGCAGCCCCAGACTAGCGGGGGGGGATGAGCAGTTCTTC. The whole variable domain, filled in from reference TRBV7-6 and TRBJ2-1, reads GAGVSQSPRYKVTKRGQDVALRCDPISGHVSLYWYRQALGQGPEFLTYFNYEAQQDKSGLPNDRFSAERPEGSISTLTIQRTEQRDSAMYRCASSPRLAGGDEQFFGPGTRLTVL.

The chain uses TRBV19 and TRBJ2-3, with TRBD2 matching 8 bases. Germline loops: CDR1 LNHDA, CDR2 SQIVND (reference sequence). V dropped 2 bases and J dropped 2; count of bases not matched to a gene: 12. The CDR3 runs to 18 residues. The CDR3 reads CASSILLRSGGNTDTQYF. CDR3 coding DNA: TGTGCCAGTAGTATACTCCTTAGGAGCGGGGGAAACACAGATACGCAGTATTTT.

This clonotype was seen only a few times. The chain combines TRBV6-1 with TRBJ1-2, with 7 bases aligning to TRBD1. Trimming at V came to 6 bases and at J to 8 bases, leaving 9 bases not matched to a gene. The CDR3 is 13 amino acids. From germline, CDR1 is MNHNS and CDR2 SASEGT. CDR3 sequence reads: CASRTTGAWGYTF. CDR3 DNA sequence: TGTGCCAGCAGAACCACAGGGGCCTGGGGCTACACCTTC.

J is TRBJ2-7 and V is TRBV6-6; 7 bases are shared with TRBD1. In germline, CDR1 is MNHNY, CDR2 SVGAGI (reference sequence). V was clipped by 2 bases and J by 1 base; unmatched bases: 2. This CDR3 contains 14 residues. CDR3 nucleotide sequence: TGTGCCAGCAGTTACGAGGGACAGTCCTACGAGCAGTACTTC. As protein: CASSYEGQSYEQYF.

V usage is TRBV15 and J usage is TRBJ2-7; the D gene is possibly TRBD1 (5 bases). CDR3 length: 13 residues. V shed 1 base and J shed 7 bases, with 11 bases lying between them. Germline assignment: CDR1 LNHNV and CDR2 YYDKDF (reference sequence). The CDR3 here is CATSRGQNGEQYF. The CDR3 coding sequence is TGTGCCACCAGCAGAGGACAGAACGGAGAGCAGTACTTC.

The chain employs TRBV30 and TRBJ1-4, with TRBD1 as a possible D gene (5 bases). The CDR3 totals 15 residues. V lost 0 bases and J 5 bases, leaving 13 bases between the germline ends. Germline CDR1 reads GTSNPN; CDR2 reads SVGIG (reference sequence). Here the CDR3 DNA reads TGTGCCTGGAGTGTAGGCGGGACTCAGAATGAAAAACTGTTTTTT. Its protein is CAWSVGGTQNEKLFF.

In its sample, this clonotype was seen a few times. This chain joins TRBV27 and TRBJ2-3; D is ambiguous. The CDR3 loop spans 16 amino acids. V lost 2 bases to trimming and J lost 6 bases, with 18 bases between them. The germline V gene encodes CDR1 MNHEY and CDR2 SMNVEV (reference sequence). CDR3 sequence: CASSLISGLAGDTQYF. In DNA, the CDR3 is TGTGCCAGCAGTTTAATCTCTGGGCTCGCAGGCGATACGCAGTATTTT.

This chain links TRBV20-1 with TRBJ1-2; the D gene is possibly TRBD1 (6 bases). V was pared by 5 bases and J by 5 bases, with 21 bases between. CDR1 is DFQATT and CDR2 is SNEGSKA in the germline V gene (reference sequence). CDR3 length equals 15 residues. This chain's CDR3 is CSAPSILQGVYGYTF. CDR3 nucleotides: TGCAGTGCTCCCTCCATACTACAGGGAGTTTATGGCTACACCTTC.

The CDR3 DNA sequence: TGTGCCAGCAGCCAAGGGGTGGTCATGAACACTGAAGCTTTCTTT. Its protein product is CASSQGVVMNTEAFF. The chain couples TRBV4-2 to TRBJ1-1; D is undetermined. CDR1 and CDR2 from the germline V gene are LGHNA and YNFKEQ. There are 15 residues in the CDR3. Trimming shortened V by 1 base and J by 0 bases, and 9 bases separated the two germline ends.

The J gene is TRBJ2-7, the V gene TRBV5-4, with 13 positions matching TRBD2. The V and J ends lost 7 bases and 9 bases, in that order; junction bases with no gene match: 7. Germline V gene sequence: CDR1 SGHNT, CDR2 YYREEE (reference sequence). This CDR3 contains 13 residues. The CDR3 reads CASGTSGNSGQYV. The CDR3 coding sequence is TGTGCCAGCGGGACTAGCGGGAATTCCGGGCAGTACGTC.

This clonotype was counted ten times or more. The chain recombines TRBV7-6 with TRBJ2-7; 7 bases match TRBD1. After removal of 0 bases from V and 3 bases from J, the junction contained 8 bases not matched to a gene. In germline, CDR1 is SGHVS, CDR2 FNYEAQ. The CDR3 contains 16 residues. DNA of the CDR3: TGTGCCAGCAGCTTAGCGGGTTGGGGACAGCTCTACGAGCAGTACTTC. Translation gives CASSLAGWGQLYEQYF.

The chain uses TRBV27 and TRBJ1-2, with D perhaps TRBD1 (5 bases). Germline CDR1 is MNHEY and CDR2 is SMNVEV (reference sequence). Trimming left V 5 bases short and J 2 bases short, with 21 bases between. This CDR3 is built from 17 residues. CDR3 DNA sequence: TGTGCCAGCAGTATCCAATCTCAGGGACTCCCGAACTATGGCTACACCTTC. It encodes CASSIQSQGLPNYGYTF.